Here is one TCR beta chain with its context. Sequencing was performed with immunoSEQ multiplex PCR; in TCRdb, only in-frame clones are kept and a portion is missing. The sample has some 70,000 clones, just under 95% seen once. The sample is drawn from a study of Tregs in tolerant kidney transplant recipients. The CDR3 runs 15 residues. V gave up 1 base and J gave up 4 bases, with 13 bases separating them. Germline CDR1 and CDR2: SEHNR and FQNEAQ (reference sequence). The rearrangement joins TRBV7-9 to TRBJ1-2; D ambiguous. The sequencing here drew on CD8+ T cells from blood, taken before the transplant. The TCR comes from a human donor who received a combined kidney and bone marrow transplant. DNA for the CDR3: TGTGCCAGCAGCTTAGTCTCCCAGATTTTCTATGGCTACACCTTC. Translated, it gives CASSLVSQIFYGYTF.